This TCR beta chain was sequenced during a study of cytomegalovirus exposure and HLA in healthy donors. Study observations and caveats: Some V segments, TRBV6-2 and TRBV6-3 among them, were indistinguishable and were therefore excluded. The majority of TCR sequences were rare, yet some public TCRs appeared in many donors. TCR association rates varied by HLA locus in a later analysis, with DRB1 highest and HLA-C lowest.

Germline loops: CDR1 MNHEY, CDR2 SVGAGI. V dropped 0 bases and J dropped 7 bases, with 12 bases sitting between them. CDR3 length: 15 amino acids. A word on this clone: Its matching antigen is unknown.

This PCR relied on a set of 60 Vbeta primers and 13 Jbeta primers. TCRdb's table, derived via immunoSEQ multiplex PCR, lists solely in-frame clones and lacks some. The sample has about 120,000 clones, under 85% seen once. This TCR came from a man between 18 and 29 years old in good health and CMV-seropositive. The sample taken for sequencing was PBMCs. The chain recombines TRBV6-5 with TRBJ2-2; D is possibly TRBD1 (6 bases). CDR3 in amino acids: CASSYSRQAGGELFF. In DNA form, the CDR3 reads TGTGCCAGCAGTTACTCAAGACAGGCGGGCGGGGAGCTGTTTTTT.